This entry lists 6 T cell receptor beta chains sequenced from one sample in a study of response to subunit inactivated influenza vaccine. TCRdb redid the calling of the RT-PCR reads with MiXCR, one entry per CDR3 protein. Among hundreds of thousands of distinct CDR3 sequences listed, about a tenth were seen once. This specimen consisted of PBMCs from blood, obtained about 40 days after vaccination. The receptors derive from a man over 45 who received an inactivated influenza vaccine.

The sample holds many counts of this clonotype. This chain links TRBV5-5 with TRBJ2-2; no definite D call. Germline V gene data show CDR1 as SGHKS and CDR2 as YYEKEE (reference sequence). The ends were cut back, 0 bases at V and 5 bases at J, with 8 bases in the middle. The CDR3 has 14 residues. In DNA, the CDR3 is TGTGCCAGCAGCTTGGCCCAAGGGACCGGGGAGCTGTTTTTT. Protein product: CASSLAQGTGELFF.

This clonotype was picked up a small number of times. The genes are TRBV28 and TRBJ2-7, with TRBD1 matching over 11 bases. V shed 7 bases, J shed 4 bases, and the junction held 6 bases outside the gene matches. The CDR3 is 14 residues long. Germline assignment: CDR1 MDHEN and CDR2 SYDVKM. The CDR3 DNA reads TGTGCCAGCACCCAGAGGGACAGGGGGTACGAGCAGTACTTC. Protein product: CASTQRDRGYEQYF.

DNA of the CDR3: TGTGCCAGCAGGACAGGGGGCCAAACCTACGAGCAGTACTTC. It codes for CASRTGGQTYEQYF. V is TRBV2 and J is TRBJ2-7, with TRBD1 matching over 10 bases. The CDR3 runs 14 residues. V was pared by 6 bases and J by 2 bases, with 4 bases of the junction left unmatched. CDR1 is SNHLY and CDR2 is FYNNEI in the germline V gene. The variable domain in full, with the rest retrieved from reference TRBV2 and TRBJ2-7, is EPEVTQTPSHQVTQMGQEVILRCVPISNHLYFYWYRQILGQKVEFLVSFYNNEISEKSEIFDDQFSVERPDGSNFTLKIRSTKLEDSAMYFCASRTGGQTYEQYFGPGTRLTVT.

The J gene is TRBJ2-7, the V gene TRBV4-1; D is possibly TRBD1 or TRBD2 (5 bases each). Per the germline V gene, CDR1 is MGHRA and CDR2 is YSYEKL. Trimming pared 1 base from V and 3 bases from J, leaving 10 bases between. CDR3 length: 14 amino acids. CDR3 DNA sequence: TGCGCCAGCAGCCAAGGGGTGGGGGTCTACGAGCAGTACTTC. It is translated as CASSQGVGVYEQYF.

The chain has TRBV28 and TRBJ1-2; TRBD1 is a possible D gene (6 bases). Trimming cost V 3 bases and J 4 bases, with 12 bases left between them. This CDR3 has 14 residues. The V gene's germline CDR1 is MDHEN and CDR2 SYDVKM. The CDR3 DNA sequence: TGTGCCAGCAGTTTCGGGGGCAGCCCCTATGGCTACACCTTC. The encoded protein is CASSFGGSPYGYTF.

This clonotype was seen a handful of times. The chain links TRBV12-3 or TRBV12-4 to TRBJ1-1; D ambiguous. The V end lost 5 bases, the J end lost 0 bases, and 10 bases lay between the germline ends. The CDR3 contains 14 residues. The CDR3 DNA follows: TGTGCCAGCAGTCCCACCACATTGAACACTGAAGCTTTCTTT. Translation: CASSPTTLNTEAFF.